The rows below give T cell receptor beta chains drawn from one sample of a study of response to subunit inactivated influenza vaccine. TCRdb reprocessed the RT-PCR reads via MiXCR and lists one record per CDR3 protein. This sample has 650,000 or so distinct CDR3 sequences, with less than 15% found just once. The source material was PBMCs from blood, sampled 14 to 15 days before vaccination. Receptor source: a man in his fifties or sixties who received an inactivated influenza vaccine. CDR3s include the opening cysteine and the closing phenylalanine or tryptophan. Each record gives: V gene, J gene, CDR3 protein.

v_gene: TRBV29-1; j_gene: TRBJ2-5; CDR3aa: CSVAPRQQETQYF
v_gene: TRBV6-1; j_gene: TRBJ1-1; CDR3aa: CASSVQVMAGTAFF
v_gene: TRBV20-1; j_gene: TRBJ2-7; CDR3aa: CSARDRTASREQYF
v_gene: TRBV12-3/TRBV12-4; j_gene: TRBJ1-5; CDR3aa: CASSLGTSQGAQHF
v_gene: TRBV5-1; j_gene: TRBJ2-5; CDR3aa: CASSYRQGMEETQYF
v_gene: TRBV29-1; j_gene: TRBJ2-7; CDR3aa: CSVEGPASGGNYEQYF
v_gene: TRBV28; j_gene: TRBJ2-7; CDR3aa: CASSWGTGYEQYF
v_gene: TRBV20-1; j_gene: TRBJ2-7; CDR3aa: CSAKLAGVAYEQYF
v_gene: TRBV20-1; j_gene: TRBJ2-2; CDR3aa: CSADTSGIGTGELFF
v_gene: TRBV6-1; j_gene: TRBJ2-5; CDR3aa: CASSRGGTWWETQYF
v_gene: TRBV12-3/TRBV12-4; j_gene: TRBJ2-1; CDR3aa: CASSLATRGEQFF
v_gene: TRBV6-2/TRBV6-3; j_gene: TRBJ2-1; CDR3aa: CASRGGGGLDQFF
v_gene: TRBV29-1; j_gene: TRBJ1-2; CDR3aa: CSVDIQGPSINGGYTF
v_gene: TRBV27; j_gene: TRBJ2-2; CDR3aa: CASSLYSANTGELFF
v_gene: TRBV7-9; j_gene: TRBJ2-7; CDR3aa: CASSLSGTSGSSEQYF
v_gene: TRBV5-8; j_gene: TRBJ2-7; CDR3aa: CASSLDAGETYEQYF
v_gene: TRBV5-1; j_gene: TRBJ1-1; CDR3aa: CASSLEGIDEAFF
v_gene: TRBV7-2; j_gene: TRBJ2-5; CDR3aa: CASTRGVRETQYF
v_gene: TRBV4-3; j_gene: TRBJ2-7; CDR3aa: CASSQIGTSQEQYF
v_gene: TRBV2; j_gene: TRBJ1-2; CDR3aa: CASSARRGYTF
v_gene: TRBV28; j_gene: TRBJ1-1; CDR3aa: CASSLRRDREFAFF
v_gene: TRBV20-1; j_gene: TRBJ2-3; CDR3aa: CSARKSGQVTDTQYF
v_gene: TRBV27; j_gene: TRBJ2-3; CDR3aa: CASTWAHTQYF
v_gene: TRBV11-2; j_gene: TRBJ2-1; CDR3aa: CASSSRTSGSYEQFF